Below are 25 T cell receptor beta chains sequenced from a single sample in a study of T cell responses to AZD1222 COVID-19 vaccine. Generated by immunoSEQ multiplex PCR, the TCRdb table keeps only in-frame clones and is missing some. The table lists 95,000 to 150,000 clones, about 90% of them singletons. The sequences come from peripheral blood, collected 28 days after the second AZD1222 dose. The receptors stem from an adult who received the AZD1222 COVID-19 vaccine.

J is TRBJ2-7 and V is TRBV27; possibly TRBD2 for D (6 bases). CDR1 MNHEY and CDR2 SMNVEV come from the germline V gene (reference sequence). Deletions cut 5 bases from V and 2 bases from J, with 13 bases between. The CDR3 has 14 amino acids. The CDR3: CASSILASTYEQYF. The CDR3 region has the DNA TGTGCCAGCAGTATCCTAGCGAGTACCTACGAGCAGTACTTC.

In nucleotides, the CDR3 is TGTGCCAGTAGTAAAATCGGCAGGGGATTCACAGATACGCAGTATTTT. The encoded protein is CASSKIGRGFTDTQYF. The chain couples TRBV19 to TRBJ2-3; possibly TRBD1 for D (6 bases). This CDR3 has 16 amino acids. V lost 4 bases, J lost 2 bases, and 16 bases lay in between. Germline-derived CDR1 and CDR2 are LNHDA and SQIVND (reference sequence).

The gene calls are TRBV7-8 and TRBJ2-1, with D possibly being TRBD1 or TRBD2 (5 bases each). The germline gives CDR1 SGHVS, CDR2 FQNEAQ. With 1 base removed from V and 6 bases from J, the gap between germline ends came to 13 bases. The CDR3 length is 15 residues. Here the CDR3 reads CASSLVRGGINEQFF. DNA of the CDR3: TGTGCCAGCAGCTTAGTCCGGGGCGGAATCAATGAGCAGTTCTTC. Full variable domain (remainder filled in from reference TRBV7-8 and TRBJ2-1): GAGVSQSPRYKVAKRGQDVALRCDPISGHVSLFWYQQALGQGPEFLTYFQNEAQLDKSGLPSDRFFAERPEGSVSTLKIQRTQQEDSAVYLCASSLVRGGINEQFFGPGTRLTVL.

The gene calls are TRBV20-1 and TRBJ2-7; no clear D gene. This CDR3 contains 11 residues. Germline CDR1 DFQATT, CDR2 SNEGSKA (reference sequence). V lost 5 bases and J lost 3, with 8 bases in between. The CDR3 coding sequence is TGCAGTGCTGTGGACGGCTACGAGCAGTACTTC. It codes for CSAVDGYEQYF.

This chain links TRBV6-5 with TRBJ2-5; D is tentatively TRBD1 or TRBD2 (5 bases each). This CDR3 has 15 residues. Looked up from germline, CDR1 is MNHEY and CDR2 is SVGAGI. The V end was cut by 5 bases, the J end by 1 base, with 14 bases between. The CDR3 sequence is CASSRDPGTQETQYF. The CDR3 coding sequence is TGTGCCAGCAGTCGGGATCCCGGGACCCAAGAGACCCAGTACTTC.

The chain recombines TRBV6-1 with TRBJ1-2; D unresolved. V dropped 0 bases and J dropped 0 bases, with 11 bases sitting between them. The germline CDR1 and CDR2 sequences are MNHNS and SASEGT. The length of the CDR3 is 16 residues. CDR3 in DNA: TGTGCCAGCAGTGAAGCTATAACGGCCGCTAACTATGGCTACACCTTC. It yields the protein CASSEAITAANYGYTF.

The J gene is TRBJ1-3, the V gene TRBV5-5, with D unresolved. Trimming cost V 0 bases and J 4 bases, with 14 bases left between them. This CDR3 comprises 16 residues. Germline V gives CDR1 SGHKS, CDR2 YYEKEE (reference sequence). The CDR3 coding sequence is TGTGCCAGCAGCTTGGAAATCAGATCGTCGGGAAACACCATATATTTT. It translates to CASSLEIRSSGNTIYF.

This sequence joins TRBV27 and TRBJ1-3, with a weak D call TRBD1 (6 bases). Germline loops: CDR1 MNHEY, CDR2 SMNVEV (reference sequence). The ends were cut back, 3 bases at V and 0 bases at J, with 12 bases in the middle. The CDR3 spans 16 residues. The CDR3 DNA is TGTGCCAGCAGTTTTTCAAGGGGGATCTCTGGAAACACCATATATTTT. As protein: CASSFSRGISGNTIYF.

The chain couples TRBV28 to TRBJ1-5, with D tentatively TRBD1 (5 bases). The V and J ends lost 4 bases and 4 bases respectively, with 14 bases between them. Germline V gives CDR1 MDHEN, CDR2 SYDVKM. This CDR3 contains 15 residues. The chain's CDR3 is CASSSTRDGNQPQHF. The DNA of the CDR3 is TGTGCCAGCAGTTCCACCCGGGACGGAAATCAGCCCCAGCATTTT.

The V call is TRBV2, the J call TRBJ2-2; D is ambiguous. Deletions cut 8 bases from V and 5 bases from J, with 6 bases between. The CDR3 is 11 residues long. CDR1 is SNHLY, CDR2 FYNNEI, per germline. CDR3 amino acids: CASRVTGELFF. CDR3 nucleotides: TGTGCCAGCCGAGTTACCGGGGAGCTGTTTTTT.

The rearrangement uses TRBV18 and TRBJ2-7, with a weak D call TRBD2 (6 bases). This CDR3 spans 14 amino acids. CDR1 and CDR2 from the germline V gene are KGHSH and LQKENI. The ends were cut back, 5 bases at V and 2 bases at J, with 13 bases in the middle. CDR3 amino acids: CASSSVGGTYEQYF. CDR3 bases: TGTGCCAGCTCATCCGTGGGGGGTACCTACGAGCAGTACTTC.

V usage is TRBV27 and J usage is TRBJ1-5; 12 nucleotides line up with TRBD1. V lost 6 bases and J lost 7; bases outside the gene matches: 4. There are 14 residues in the CDR3. Germline CDR1 and CDR2: MNHEY and SMNVEV (reference sequence). CDR3 nucleotide sequence: TGTGCCAGCAGGGGACAGGGGGCAAAACAGCCCCAGCATTTT. This encodes CASRGQGAKQPQHF.

The rearrangement uses TRBV4-1 and TRBJ2-3, with 8 bases matching TRBD1. Trimming cost V 0 bases and J 4 bases; bases outside gene matches: 6. Germline-derived CDR1 and CDR2 are MGHRA and YSYEKL. The CDR3 extends over 16 amino acids. Written as DNA, the CDR3 is TGCGCCAGCAGCCAAGAGGGCAGGGGGCTACCAGATACGCAGTATTTT. Amino acids: CASSQEGRGLPDTQYF.

The chain has TRBV28 and TRBJ1-2; 7 nucleotides align to TRBD1. This CDR3 region has 16 residues. V shed 5 bases and J 5 bases; nucleotides not matched to a gene: 14. Germline V CDR1 and CDR2: MDHEN, SYDVKM. In DNA, the CDR3 is TGTGCCAGCAGTACTACGTCGGGGACAGCCCTTTATGGCTACACCTTC. This sequence encodes CASSTTSGTALYGYTF.

This clone is a singleton in its sample. V is TRBV5-6 and J is TRBJ2-5; 7 bases match TRBD1. CDR1 is SGHDT and CDR2 is YYEEEE in the germline V gene. V lost 4 bases and J lost 0; bases outside the gene matches: 15. CDR3 size: 18 residues. DNA for the CDR3: TGTGCCAGCAGCCGGCTCGCACAGGGGATATTCGACCAAGAGACCCAGTACTTC. It translates to CASSRLAQGIFDQETQYF.

This chain links TRBV5-1 with TRBJ2-1; 9 nucleotides match TRBD1. Germline assignment: CDR1 SGHRS and CDR2 YFSETQ. With 2 bases clipped from V and 6 bases from J, the junction kept 3 bases outside the gene matches. CDR3 length: 14 residues. CDR3 sequence reads: CASSFPDRGNEQFF. The CDR3 DNA sequence: TGCGCCAGCAGCTTTCCGGACAGGGGCAATGAGCAGTTCTTC.

The V gene is TRBV7-2, the J gene TRBJ1-3; D is unclear. The V gene lost 1 base and the J gene lost 1 base, with 11 bases spanning the gap. The CDR3 extends over 16 amino acids. CDR1 is SGHTA, CDR2 FQGNSA, per germline. The CDR3 nucleotides are TGTGCCAGCAGCTTAGACCGGGGAGCATCTGGAAACACCATATATTTT. Its protein product is CASSLDRGASGNTIYF. Full variable domain (missing parts from reference TRBV7-2 and TRBJ1-3): GAGVSQSPSNKVTEKGKDVELRCDPISGHTALYWYRQSLGQGLEFLIYFQGNSAPDKSGLPSDRFSAERTGGSVSTLTIQRTQQEDSAVYLCASSLDRGASGNTIYFGEGSWLTVV.

This chain connects TRBV28 to TRBJ2-1; D is unresolved. CDR3 length: 13 residues. From germline, CDR1 is MDHEN and CDR2 SYDVKM. V gave up 7 bases and J gave up 1 base, with 8 bases separating them. CDR3 nucleotides: TGTGCCAGCAACACGAAATCCTACAATGAGCAGTTCTTC. It codes for CASNTKSYNEQFF.

The CDR3 region has the DNA TGTGCCAGCAGCGTAGGAATCGTGGCAGCCCCTGAGGGCTATGGCTACACCTTC. Its translation is CASSVGIVAAPEGYGYTF. The rearrangement joins TRBV9 to TRBJ1-2, with D unclear. The CDR3 totals 18 residues. The germline V gene has CDR1 SGDLS and CDR2 YYNGEE. V lost 0 bases, J lost 4 bases, and 22 bases lay in between.

The CDR3 is CASSFRGGSNYGYTF. The DNA of the CDR3 is TGTGCCAGCAGTTTTCGAGGGGGGTCTAACTATGGCTACACCTTC. The J gene is TRBJ1-2, the V gene TRBV27; TRBD1 is a possible D gene (6 bases). This CDR3 is built from 15 residues. CDR1 is MNHEY and CDR2 is SMNVEV in the germline V gene (reference sequence). With 3 bases removed from V and 0 bases from J, the gap between germline ends came to 11 bases.

The rearrangement joins TRBV7-9 to TRBJ1-4; 9 bases are shared with TRBD1. This CDR3 has 18 residues. The germline V gene has CDR1 SEHNR and CDR2 FQNEAQ (reference sequence). Unmatched junction bases numbered 15, after V lost 5 bases and J lost 5 bases. CDR3 sequence: CASSRTGTRDRVNEKLFF. CDR3 DNA sequence: TGTGCCAGCAGCCGCACTGGAACACGGGACAGGGTGAATGAAAAACTGTTTTTT.

The chain couples TRBV19 to TRBJ2-6, with unresolved D. CDR1 and CDR2 (germline): LNHDA, SQIVND (reference sequence). The CDR3 consists of 15 residues. Trimming removed 4 bases at V and 4 bases at J, with 11 bases between. The CDR3, as DNA: TGTGCCAGTAGTACCCCAGGCCCCGGGGCCAACGTCCTGACTTTC. Its protein product is CASSTPGPGANVLTF.

The V call is TRBV6-5, the J call TRBJ1-3, with D possibly being TRBD1 (5 bases). CDR1 and CDR2 (germline): MNHEY, SVGAGI. The CDR3 contains 13 residues. V lost 10 bases and J lost 0, with 10 bases in between. The CDR3 region is CATWGGSGNTIYF. The CDR3 DNA reads TGTGCCACCTGGGGGGGCTCTGGAAACACCATATATTTT.

This clone is a singleton in its sample. The genes are TRBV7-2 and TRBJ2-7; D might be TRBD2 (7 bases). CDR1 SGHTA and CDR2 FQGNSA come from the germline V gene. The CDR3 is made up of 16 amino acids. The V and J ends lost 2 bases and 0 bases respectively, with 14 bases between them. The CDR3 sequence: CASSLSGRGSSYEQYF. As DNA, the CDR3 is TGTGCCAGCAGCTTAAGTGGGAGGGGGAGCTCCTACGAGCAGTACTTC.

The chain is built from TRBV7-7 and TRBJ2-7; D could derive from TRBD1 or TRBD2 (6 bases each). Germline V gives CDR1 SSHAT, CDR2 FNYEAQ (reference sequence). The germline V and J ends were trimmed by 11 bases and 7 bases, with 27 bases remaining between them. The CDR3 has 15 amino acids. CDR3 sequence (DNA): TGTGCCTTGGGTCCAGGGGAGGTCTTCTCGGGGGAGCAGTACTTC. Amino acids: CALGPGEVFSGEQYF.